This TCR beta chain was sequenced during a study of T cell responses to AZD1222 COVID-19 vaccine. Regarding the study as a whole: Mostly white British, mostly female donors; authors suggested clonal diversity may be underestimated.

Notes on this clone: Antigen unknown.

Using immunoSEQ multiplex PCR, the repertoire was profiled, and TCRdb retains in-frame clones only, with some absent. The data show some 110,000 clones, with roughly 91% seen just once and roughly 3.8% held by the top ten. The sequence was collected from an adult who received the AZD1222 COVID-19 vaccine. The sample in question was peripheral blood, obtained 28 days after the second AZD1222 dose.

The CDR3 coding sequence is TGCGCCAGCAGCCAAGATCCAGGAATTGCTGGAAACACCATATATTTT. This gives the protein CASSQDPGIAGNTIYF. The rearrangement joins TRBV4-1 to TRBJ1-3; D not resolved. Germline V gives CDR1 MGHRA, CDR2 YSYEKL. Trimming took 0 bases from V and 2 from J, leaving 11 bases between them. There are 16 residues in the CDR3.